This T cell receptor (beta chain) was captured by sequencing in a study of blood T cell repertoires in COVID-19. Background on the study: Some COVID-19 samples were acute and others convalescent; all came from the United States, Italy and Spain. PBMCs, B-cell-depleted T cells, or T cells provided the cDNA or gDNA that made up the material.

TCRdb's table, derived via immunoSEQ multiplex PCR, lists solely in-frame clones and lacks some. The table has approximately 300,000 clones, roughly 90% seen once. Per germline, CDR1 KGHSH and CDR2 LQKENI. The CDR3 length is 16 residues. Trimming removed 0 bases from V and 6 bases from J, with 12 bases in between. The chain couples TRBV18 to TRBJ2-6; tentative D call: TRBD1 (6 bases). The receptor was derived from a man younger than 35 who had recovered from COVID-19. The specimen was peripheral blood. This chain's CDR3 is CASSPPNPGQANVLTF. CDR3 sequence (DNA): TGTGCCAGCTCACCACCCAACCCGGGACAGGCCAACGTCCTGACTTTC.